The 31 T cell receptor beta chains given below trace back to one sample, sequenced in a study of cytomegalovirus exposure and HLA in healthy donors. The method was immunoSEQ multiplex PCR; TCRdb's version includes in-frame clones alone and lacks a portion of them. The sample lists about 190,000 clones, 86% occurring once. Sample: PBMCs. All receptors derive from a woman aged 18-30 years in good health and CMV-seronegative.

This sequence joins TRBV7-9 and TRBJ2-6, with a weak D call TRBD2 (5 bases). This CDR3 spans 18 amino acids. With 5 bases removed from V and 0 bases from J, the gap between germline ends came to 17 bases. Looked up from germline, CDR1 is SEHNR and CDR2 is FQNEAQ (reference sequence). CDR3 in DNA: TGTGCCAGCAGCCCGAAAGCGGAGATTAGCTCTGGGGCCAACGTCCTGACTTTC. Its protein product is CASSPKAEISSGANVLTF.

The chain joins TRBV6-6 to TRBJ2-2, with 7 bases aligning to TRBD2. Germline CDR1 and CDR2: MNHNY and SVGAGI (reference sequence). The V and J ends lost 6 bases and 1 base, in that order; junction bases with no gene match: 8. The CDR3 extends over 16 amino acids. CDR3 protein: CASSLWGGENTGELFF. CDR3 bases: TGTGCCAGCAGCCTCTGGGGGGGTGAGAACACCGGGGAGCTGTTTTTT.

In its sample, this clone was seen a few times. The rearrangement joins TRBV5-1 to TRBJ1-1; no definite D call. The CDR3 covers 14 residues. Germline values: CDR1 SGHRS, CDR2 YFSETQ. Trimming shortened V by 7 bases and J by 0 bases, and 13 bases separated the two germline ends. Written as DNA, the CDR3 is TGCGCCAGCGCGCGGGCTCATATGAACACTGAAGCTTTCTTT. Protein sequence: CASARAHMNTEAFF.

The gene calls are TRBV27 and TRBJ1-2; 11 nucleotides align to TRBD1. Germline V gene data show CDR1 as MNHEY and CDR2 as SMNVEV (reference sequence). The CDR3 covers 15 residues. J gave up 7 bases and V 6 bases, and 10 bases lay outside the gene matches. The CDR3 DNA sequence: TGTGCCAGCAGCCGGGGAGGACAGGGGGCGAGTGGCTACACCTTC. Its translation is CASSRGGQGASGYTF.

In DNA form, the CDR3 reads TGTGCCAGCAGTGAGGTAGCGGGGGCTATCTACAATGAGCAGTTCTTC. Protein sequence: CASSEVAGAIYNEQFF. The rearrangement links TRBV6-4 to TRBJ2-1; TRBD2 aligns across 9 bases. Germline V gene sequence: CDR1 MRHNA, CDR2 SNTAGT. The CDR3 is made up of 16 amino acids. V shed 3 bases, J shed 3 bases, and the junction held 6 bases outside the gene matches.

V gene TRBV27 combines with J gene TRBJ2-2, with a weak D call TRBD1 (6 bases). Trimming cost V 2 bases and J 4 bases, with 11 bases left between them. The germline V gene encodes CDR1 MNHEY and CDR2 SMNVEV (reference sequence). This CDR3 contains 15 residues. CDR3 sequence reads: CASSLEGDITGELFF. In DNA form, the CDR3 reads TGTGCCAGCAGTTTAGAGGGGGACATCACCGGGGAGCTGTTTTTT.

Written as DNA, the CDR3 is TGCGCCAGCAGTGATGTGGCGGGGGGCTTAAAGCTAGCCAAAAACATTCAGTACTTC. It specifies CASSDVAGGLKLAKNIQYF. The J gene is TRBJ2-4, the V gene TRBV10-2; 8 bases align to TRBD2. From germline, CDR1 is WSHSY and CDR2 SAAADI. Unmatched junction bases numbered 13, after V lost 3 bases and J lost 0 bases. The length of the CDR3 is 19 residues.

V is TRBV11-3 and J is TRBJ2-3; 13 positions match TRBD2. Per the germline V gene, CDR1 is SGHNT and CDR2 is YENEEA. The CDR3 is 16 amino acids. The V and J ends lost 3 bases and 4 bases, in that order; junction bases with no gene match: 4. CDR3 bases: TGTGCCAGCAGCTTCGGACTAGCGGGGGCGGCAGATACGCAGTATTTT. Its translation: CASSFGLAGAADTQYF.

V usage is TRBV6-6 and J usage is TRBJ1-1; D uncertain. CDR3 size: 16 residues. V dropped 2 bases and J dropped 1 base, with 14 bases sitting between them. From germline, CDR1 is MNHNY and CDR2 SVGAGI (reference sequence). The CDR3 spells CASSYPGSVENTEAFF. Here the CDR3 DNA reads TGTGCCAGCAGTTACCCCGGGTCGGTGGAGAACACTGAAGCTTTCTTT.

J is TRBJ2-7 and V is TRBV27, with D tentatively TRBD1 (8 bases). This CDR3 contains 18 residues. Germline-derived CDR1 and CDR2 are MNHEY and SMNVEV (reference sequence). Trimming left V 0 bases short and J 1 base short, with 19 bases between. The CDR3 is CASSLSRQGSGVSYEQYF. In DNA form, the CDR3 reads TGTGCCAGCAGTTTATCGAGACAGGGGAGCGGGGTTTCCTACGAGCAGTACTTC.

The CDR3 reads CASTLKAGGVYGYTF. The DNA of the CDR3 is TGTGCCAGTACCCTCAAGGCAGGGGGCGTCTATGGCTACACCTTC. The chain is built from TRBV19 and TRBJ1-2; 8 bases agree with TRBD1. Per germline, CDR1 LNHDA and CDR2 SQIVND (reference sequence). With V trimmed by 7 bases and J by 4 bases, 11 bases remained unmatched. The CDR3 extends over 15 amino acids. The full variable domain, completed using reference TRBV19 and TRBJ1-2, is DGGITQSPKYLFRKEGQNVTLSCEQNLNHDAMYWYRQDPGQGLRLIYYSQIVNDFQKGDIAEGYSVSREKKESFPLTVTSAQKNPTAFYLCASTLKAGGVYGYTFGSGTRLTVV.

This chain joins TRBV9 and TRBJ1-3, with 9 positions matching TRBD1. V was clipped by 4 bases and J by 2 bases; unmatched bases: 4. This CDR3 has 15 residues. Germline-derived CDR1 and CDR2 are SGDLS and YYNGEE. CDR3 residues: CASSPHRGPGNTIYF. The CDR3 bases are TGTGCCAGCAGCCCGCACAGGGGGCCTGGAAACACCATATATTTT.

This chain uses TRBV9 with TRBJ1-1; 8 bases agree with TRBD1. The CDR3 loop spans 15 amino acids. In germline, CDR1 is SGDLS, CDR2 YYNGEE. V lost 0 bases, J lost 5 bases, and 6 bases stayed unmatched. This CDR3 reads CASSVAPGGGTEAFF. Here the CDR3 DNA reads TGTGCCAGCAGCGTAGCACCAGGGGGCGGAACTGAAGCTTTCTTT.

The chain uses TRBV7-9 and TRBJ2-1, with TRBD2 matching over 14 bases. Germline values: CDR1 SEHNR, CDR2 FQNEAQ (reference sequence). The CDR3 spans 18 residues. J lost 9 bases, V lost 2 bases, and 12 bases had no gene match. CDR3 nucleotides: TGTGCCAGCAGCTTACCCATCCGGGAGGGACTAGCGGGAGTTGAGCAGTTCTTC. This sequence encodes CASSLPIREGLAGVEQFF.

The sample holds one count of this clone. This rearrangement joins TRBV18 to TRBJ1-1; perhaps TRBD1 as D (6 bases). The CDR3 is made up of 15 amino acids. CDR1 is KGHSH, CDR2 LQKENI, per germline. V shed 3 bases and J shed 0 bases, with 11 bases lying between them. Here the CDR3 reads CASSPMDSMNTEAFF. The CDR3 coding sequence is TGTGCCAGCTCACCCATGGACAGCATGAACACTGAAGCTTTCTTT.

This clone was picked up a small number of times. V usage is TRBV30 and J usage is TRBJ1-5; D is uncertain. Germline CDR1 is GTSNPN and CDR2 is SVGIG (reference sequence). The germline V and J ends were trimmed by 0 bases and 5 bases, with 8 bases remaining between them. There are 13 residues in the CDR3. For the CDR3, the DNA is TGTGCCTGGAGTGTAGGAGGAGATCAGCCCCAGCATTTT. Protein sequence: CAWSVGGDQPQHF.

Points on this clone: At one of its ends the junction is not consistent with the germline gene, which may arise from a read error. The sample carries other DNA sequences with the same CDR3. This chain connects TRBV27 to TRBJ2-6; a weak D match, TRBD1 (5 bases). This CDR3 has 15 residues. Germline assignment: CDR1 MNHEY and CDR2 SMNVEV (reference sequence). The CDR3 coding sequence is TGTGCCAGCAGTTTATACAACTCTGGGGCCAATGTCCTGACTTTC. Translating gives CASSLYNSGANVLTF.

The chain joins TRBV11-2 to TRBJ2-1; TRBD2 aligns across 8 bases. V shed 5 bases, J shed 2 bases, and the junction held 11 bases outside the gene matches. The germline CDR1 and CDR2 sequences are SGHAT and FQNNGV. This CDR3 has 17 amino acids. This CDR3 is CASSPGYTGGAYNEQFF. In DNA form, the CDR3 reads TGTGCCAGCAGCCCGGGCTACACGGGGGGGGCCTACAATGAGCAGTTCTTC.

The chain combines TRBV14 with TRBJ2-2, with D perhaps matching TRBD1 (5 bases). Germline CDR1 SGHDN, CDR2 FVKESK. This CDR3 spans 17 amino acids. V was cut by 2 bases and J by 0 bases, with 13 bases left in between. The CDR3 sequence: CASSQRGPTANTGELFF. CDR3 coding DNA: TGTGCCAGCAGCCAAAGGGGCCCTACAGCGAACACCGGGGAGCTGTTTTTT. The full variable domain, its missing parts supplied by reference TRBV14 and TRBJ2-2, is EAGVTQFPSHSVIEKGQTVTLRCDPISGHDNLYWYRRVMGKEIKFLLHFVKESKQDESGMPNNRFLAERTGGTYSTLKVQPAELEDSGVYFCASSQRGPTANTGELFFGEGSRLTVL.

The chain has TRBV6-1 and TRBJ2-1; 8 bases align to TRBD2. Germline-derived CDR1 and CDR2 are MNHNS and SASEGT. After removal of 5 bases from V and 5 bases from J, the junction contained 5 bases not matched to a gene. CDR3 size: 14 residues. CDR3 protein: CASSYSGIDNEQFF. The CDR3 region has the DNA TGTGCCAGCAGTTATAGCGGGATCGACAATGAGCAGTTCTTC.

A few counts support this clone. This chain connects TRBV14 to TRBJ2-7; D possibly corresponds to TRBD2 (6 bases). The CDR3 sequence is 16 residues long. V was pared by 0 bases and J by 6 bases, with 18 bases between. Per the germline V gene, CDR1 is SGHDN and CDR2 is FVKESK. For the CDR3, the DNA is TGTGCCAGCAGCCAAGAGGTCGTGGCGGGAATGGGCGAGCAGTACTTC. Translating it yields CASSQEVVAGMGEQYF.

This clone has just one count. This sequence joins TRBV5-1 and TRBJ2-3; D unresolved. Germline V gene sequence: CDR1 SGHRS, CDR2 YFSETQ. This CDR3 has 11 residues. V was clipped by 5 bases and J by 3 bases, with 4 bases between them. The CDR3 coding sequence is TGCGCCAGCAGAATAACAGATACGCAGTATTTT. It translates to CASRITDTQYF.

The J gene is TRBJ2-3, the V gene TRBV9; D might be TRBD2 (6 bases). The CDR3 sequence is 15 residues long. V lost 3 bases and J 6 bases, leaving 17 bases between the germline ends. Germline assignment: CDR1 SGDLS and CDR2 YYNGEE. DNA of the CDR3: TGTGCCAGCAGCGAAACGGGACTCAATTTGGATACGCAGTATTTT. Amino acids: CASSETGLNLDTQYF.

The chain uses TRBV29-1 and TRBJ2-1; TRBD2 matches 9 bases. Unmatched junction bases numbered 5, after V lost 3 bases and J lost 5 bases. Germline assignment: CDR1 SQVTM and CDR2 ANQGSEA. CDR3 length: 14 residues. CDR3: CSVDRRLADNEQFF. The DNA of the CDR3 is TGCAGCGTTGATCGACGACTAGCGGACAATGAGCAGTTCTTC.

The chain combines TRBV18 with TRBJ2-1; a possible D gene is TRBD2 (5 bases). The CDR3 loop spans 12 amino acids. Germline values: CDR1 KGHSH, CDR2 LQKENI. V lost 6 bases and J lost 8, with 11 bases in between. The CDR3, as DNA: TGTGCCAGCTCCCGGGTCGGGGATGAGCAGTTCTTC. Amino acid sequence: CASSRVGDEQFF.

The gene calls are TRBV7-9 and TRBJ1-5; no reliable D call. V was cut by 3 bases and J by 7 bases, with 13 bases left in between. The CDR3 is 14 residues long. Germline V gene lookup returns CDR1 SEHNR and CDR2 FQNEAQ (reference sequence). CDR3 region: CASSFIGPGQPQHF. The CDR3 DNA sequence: TGTGCCAGCAGCTTTATTGGGCCGGGGCAGCCCCAGCATTTT.

V is TRBV19 and J is TRBJ1-2, with 9 nucleotides matching TRBD1. Per the germline V gene, CDR1 is LNHDA and CDR2 is SQIVND (reference sequence). This CDR3 has 14 residues. The V and J ends lost 5 bases and 3 bases, in that order; junction bases with no gene match: 4. Here the CDR3 reads CASSARDRDYGYTF. CDR3 coding DNA: TGTGCCAGTAGTGCCCGGGACAGGGACTATGGCTACACCTTC.

This clone has just one count. The chain joins TRBV15 to TRBJ2-7; possible D gene TRBD2, 7 bases. Germline lookup yields CDR1 LNHNV and CDR2 YYDKDF (reference sequence). The V end was cut by 8 bases, the J end by 2 bases, with 16 bases between. This CDR3 has 14 amino acids. DNA of the CDR3: TGTGCCACCGGGAGGGGGTCTTCTACCTACGAGCAGTACTTC. This encodes CATGRGSSTYEQYF.

The chain is built from TRBV19 and TRBJ1-5, with TRBD1 as a possible D gene (6 bases). Deletions cut 10 bases from V and 2 bases from J, with 18 bases between. Looked up from germline, CDR1 is LNHDA and CDR2 is SQIVND (reference sequence). The CDR3 has 15 amino acids. CDR3 nucleotide sequence: TGTGCCATCCCAAACAGGGTGGGAGGCAATCAGCCCCAGCATTTT. Translation: CAIPNRVGGNQPQHF.

The chain couples TRBV11-2 to TRBJ1-6, with 9 bases fitting TRBD1. CDR3 length: 14 amino acids. Unmatched junction bases numbered 9, after V lost 4 bases and J lost 14 bases. Germline V gene lookup returns CDR1 SGHAT and CDR2 FQNNGV. The CDR3 is CASSSGTGTYALHF. The CDR3 coding sequence is TGTGCCAGCAGCTCCGGGACAGGGACATACGCCCTCCACTTT.

This chain connects TRBV27 to TRBJ2-7; 8 bases line up with TRBD1. The CDR3 contains 13 residues. Germline trimming cut 4 bases from V and 2 bases from J; bases unmatched to any gene: 1. Germline CDR1 is MNHEY and CDR2 is SMNVEV (reference sequence). CDR3 region: CASSSGGTYEQYF. The DNA of the CDR3 is TGTGCCAGCAGTTCAGGGGGCACCTACGAGCAGTACTTC.